A selection of T cell receptor beta chains follows, all from one sample in a study of sequential checkpoint blockade in melanoma. Repertoires were generated with immunoSEQ multiplex PCR, while TCRdb's copy carries only in-frame clones and drops some. This sample has around 2,000 clones; approximately 18% occur once, and the top ten carry 12%. The source was tumor tissue (inferred from file names), collected from a patient given nivolumab and ipilimumab in sequence. The receptor source for this set is a human donor with melanoma. CDR3s leave out the opening cysteine and the closing phenylalanine or tryptophan. Fields, in order: CDR3 length, V gene, J gene, CDR3 protein.

length: 10
V: TRBV6-8
J: TRBJ2-7
CDR3: AINGGPGEQY

length: 12
V: TRBV5-1
J: TRBJ1-2
CDR3: ASSLAEGAGGYT

length: 12
V: TRBV18
J: TRBJ1-2
CDR3: ASSPTQGNYGYT

length: 12
V: TRBV11-3
J: TRBJ1-6
CDR3: ASSLQGPNSPLH

length: 10
V: TRBV29-1
J: TRBJ1-1
CDR3: SSGQGFAEAF

length: 17
V: TRBV11-3
J: TRBJ2-3
CDR3: ASSRNRGLAGGGTDTQY

length: 12
V: TRBV27
J: TRBJ1-3
CDR3: ASRKTGAGNTIY

length: 14
V: TRBV23-1
J: TRBJ1-2
CDR3: ASKVAPTGPLYGYT

length: 12
V: TRBV6-8
J: TRBJ2-5
CDR3: ASKRQSAQETQY

length: 13
V: TRBV11-3
J: TRBJ1-2
CDR3: ASSPRATGSYGYT